The clone carrying this TCR beta chain was seen only once. The data stem from a study of blood T cell repertoires in COVID-19. Study overall: Acute-phase and convalescent COVID-19 samples originated in the United States, Italy and Spain. The analysed material was cDNA or gDNA that came from T cells, B-cell-depleted T cells, or PBMCs.

In the authors' workflow: Amplification from reference gene primers served as the basis for estimated nucleated cell counts. TCRdb's table, derived via immunoSEQ multiplex PCR, lists solely in-frame clones and lacks some. V and J calls and clone size are given by that table; D and trimming were obtained from the DNA. The sample has some 110,000 clones; more than 75% are singletons. Germline V gene data show CDR1 as SNHLY and CDR2 as FYNNEI. V was shortened by 4 bases and J by 5 bases, with 23 bases between the two germline ends. This CDR3 has 17 amino acids. The clonotype was recovered from a man between 35 and 55 years old with acute or convalescent COVID-19. The specimen sequenced was peripheral blood. The V call is TRBV2, the J call TRBJ1-1; weak D call: TRBD1 (6 bases). CDR3 in amino acids: CASSVGAGVGSGTEAFF. CDR3 in DNA: TGTGCCAGCAGTGTGGGGGCAGGGGTGGGCTCGGGTACTGAAGCTTTCTTT.